The present entry profiles one T cell receptor beta chain with its context. Its antigen is currently unknown. Produced via immunoSEQ multiplex PCR; TCRdb's table is partial and in-frame only. Here the sample spans about 48,000 clones, about 88% being singletons. The data were obtained in a study of T cell responses to AZD1222 COVID-19 vaccine. Regarding the study as a whole: Repertoire sampling was restricted to post-peak T cell response timepoints.

The V gene lost 0 bases and the J gene lost 2 bases, with 13 bases spanning the gap. Germline V gives CDR1 MNHNY, CDR2 SVGAGI (reference sequence). The CDR3 is made up of 16 amino acids. Sequenced here: peripheral blood, sampled 28 days after the second AZD1222 dose. V and J are TRBV6-6 and TRBJ2-5, with a weak D call TRBD2 (6 bases). This TCR was sampled from an adult who received the AZD1222 COVID-19 vaccine. As DNA, the CDR3 is TGTGCCAGCAGTTACTCTGGGACTCTTATACAAGAGACCCAGTACTTC. This encodes CASSYSGTLIQETQYF.